The clone carrying this T cell receptor beta chain has only a few counts. Specified treatment: randomized to nivolumab then ipilimumab (arm A) or the reverse (arm B). This sample stems from a study of sequential checkpoint blockade in melanoma. The V and J ends lost 6 bases and 1 base respectively, with 10 bases between them. Germline lookup yields CDR1 KGHSH and CDR2 LQKENI. This CDR3 is 13 amino acids long. Repertoires were generated with immunoSEQ multiplex PCR, while TCRdb's copy carries only in-frame clones and drops some. The table lists about 37,000 clones, more than 25% of them singletons. Sequenced here: tumor tissue (inferred from file names), sampled from a patient given nivolumab and ipilimumab in sequence. The clonotype originates from a human donor with melanoma. This chain joins TRBV18 and TRBJ2-7; D gene ambiguous. The CDR3 region is CASSPMRSYEQYF. The CDR3 DNA is TGTGCCAGCTCCCCGATGCGTTCCTACGAGCAGTACTTC.